A single sample is the source of the 12 T cell receptor beta chains below, sequenced in a study of response to subunit inactivated influenza vaccine (dated by TCRdb to 2016 to 2019). Library generation was performed with RT-PCR. TCRdb names Illumina HiSeq 2500 as the instrument used. TCRdb reanalyzed the raw reads on its own, using fastp at Q25 for trimming and MiXCR for clone calling, and kept in-frame beta chains. Rows are combined by CDR3 protein, so each entry shows the most common genes and DNA. Here the sample has about 540,000 distinct CDR3 sequences; around a quarter occur a single time. 2.8% of the sample rests with the top ten. The data also belong to a second study, concerning T cells expressing NK-cell markers. Per that second paper: The TCR beta cDNA libraries were made using 5'RACE template switching, a step that added both a universal primer site and unique molecular identifiers.

Specimen: CD4+ T cells sorted from PBMCs, collected roughly 12 days after vaccination. Receptors were obtained from a man aged 50 or older who received an inactivated influenza vaccine. Donor details come from another sample of the same person, matched by shared clones.

This clonotype occurred once. The chain joins TRBV6-2 or TRBV6-3 to TRBJ1-5; D remains unclear. V was trimmed by 9 bases and J by 3 bases, leaving 12 bases between them. Germline assignment: CDR1 MNHEY and CDR2 SVGEGT. The CDR3 loop spans 13 amino acids. CDR3 sequence reads: CASKDGYNQPQHF. CDR3 sequence (DNA): TGTGCCAGTAAGGACGGCTACAATCAGCCCCAGCATTTT.

The V and J genes are TRBV12-3 or TRBV12-4 and TRBJ2-2; perhaps TRBD2 as D (6 bases). V was pared by 5 bases and J by 5 bases, with 18 bases between. This CDR3 is built from 16 residues. This chain's CDR3 is CASSAGWGVGTGELFF. As DNA, the CDR3 is TGTGCCAGCAGTGCCGGGTGGGGGGTTGGTACCGGGGAGCTGTTTTTT.

This clonotype was detected ten times or more. The genes are TRBV20-1 and TRBJ2-7, with a weak D call TRBD1 (5 bases). V was cut by 3 bases and J by 6 bases, with 15 bases left in between. CDR1 is DFQATT, CDR2 SNEGSKA, per germline (reference sequence). The CDR3 loop spans 13 amino acids. This chain's CDR3 is CSASSQGGGEQYF. The CDR3 coding sequence is TGCAGTGCTAGTTCTCAGGGTGGTGGCGAGCAGTACTTC.

The chain uses TRBV29-1 and TRBJ2-7; maybe TRBD2 (5 bases). The CDR3 loop spans 12 amino acids. Trimming stripped 6 bases from V and 0 bases from J, with 9 bases between. In germline, CDR1 is SQVTM, CDR2 ANQGSEA. DNA for the CDR3: TGCAGCGTCCTCCGGGACTCCTACGAGCAGTACTTC. Its protein is CSVLRDSYEQYF.

This clonotype was recorded a few times. The V call is TRBV7-6, the J call TRBJ2-1; the match to TRBD1 covers 9 bases. CDR3 size: 15 residues. Trimming removed 3 bases from V and 8 bases from J; junction bases left unmatched: 8. Germline CDR1 is SGHVS and CDR2 is FNYEAQ. CDR3 residues: CASSLAGTGSDEQFF. DNA for the CDR3: TGTGCCAGCAGCTTGGCCGGGACAGGGAGCGATGAGCAGTTCTTC.

The rearrangement uses TRBV20-1 and TRBJ2-7; D assignment may be TRBD1 or TRBD2 (6 bases each). V dropped 3 bases and J dropped 5 bases, with 14 bases sitting between them. Germline CDR1 DFQATT, CDR2 SNEGSKA (reference sequence). The CDR3 length is 13 residues. The DNA for the CDR3 is TGCAGTGCTAGGAAGGGGGGCGAAAACGAGCAGTACTTC. Translated, it gives CSARKGGENEQYF.

This clonotype was counted only a few times. V is TRBV7-2 and J is TRBJ2-1; 11 nucleotides line up with TRBD2. This CDR3 spans 17 amino acids. Germline loops: CDR1 SGHTA, CDR2 FQGNSA. V shed 5 bases and J 0 bases; nucleotides not matched to a gene: 6. CDR3 DNA: TGTGCCAGCAGCGCCAGACTAGCGGGGAGCTCCTACAATGAGCAGTTCTTC. Protein product: CASSARLAGSSYNEQFF.

This clonotype was counted a few times. The chain joins TRBV3-1 to TRBJ1-2; 9 bases are a match to TRBD1. V gave up 4 bases and J gave up 3 bases; unmatched junction bases: 6. CDR3 length equals 15 residues. Germline V CDR1 and CDR2: LGHDT, YNNKEL (reference sequence). CDR3 amino acids: CASSPTGGDYYGYTF. The DNA for the CDR3 is TGTGCCAGCAGCCCGACAGGGGGAGACTACTATGGCTACACCTTC.

The chain carries TRBV6-6 and TRBJ1-2; D may be TRBD1 (5 bases). Per the germline V gene, CDR1 is MNHNY and CDR2 is SVGAGI (reference sequence). Deletions cut 2 bases from V and 7 bases from J, with 8 bases between. CDR3 length: 12 residues. The CDR3 loop reads CASSYGGTGYTF. The CDR3 region has the DNA TGTGCCAGCAGTTACGGAGGGACTGGCTACACCTTC.

The sample holds a few counts of this clonotype. The rearrangement uses TRBV15 and TRBJ2-1; no firm D call. Germline assignment: CDR1 LNHNV and CDR2 YYDKDF (reference sequence). V was clipped by 7 bases and J by 2 bases, with 18 bases between them. The CDR3 sequence is 16 residues long. This chain's CDR3 is CATTPLTPTTYNEQFF. The CDR3 DNA is TGTGCCACCACCCCGCTAACACCGACGACCTACAATGAGCAGTTCTTC.

This clonotype was detected a few times. The CDR3 DNA follows: TGTGCCAGCAGCCCCGGGGGGTCGGGAGCTGTTGAGCAGTTCTTC. Its translation is CASSPGGSGAVEQFF. This chain links TRBV6-2 or TRBV6-3 with TRBJ2-1; 7 positions agree with TRBD2. CDR1 is MNHEY, CDR2 SVGEGT, per germline. The CDR3 extends over 15 amino acids. The trim removed 6 bases at V and 9 bases at J, leaving 14 bases unmatched.

The J gene is TRBJ2-4, the V gene TRBV7-8, with D perhaps given as TRBD1 or TRBD2 (5 bases each). The CDR3 covers 15 residues. V was shortened by 1 base and J by 7 bases, with 14 bases between the two germline ends. Germline lookup yields CDR1 SGHVS and CDR2 FQNEAQ. CDR3 amino acids: CASSLGQTGPNIQYF. The CDR3 DNA reads TGTGCCAGCAGCTTAGGTCAAACGGGGCCGAACATTCAGTACTTC.